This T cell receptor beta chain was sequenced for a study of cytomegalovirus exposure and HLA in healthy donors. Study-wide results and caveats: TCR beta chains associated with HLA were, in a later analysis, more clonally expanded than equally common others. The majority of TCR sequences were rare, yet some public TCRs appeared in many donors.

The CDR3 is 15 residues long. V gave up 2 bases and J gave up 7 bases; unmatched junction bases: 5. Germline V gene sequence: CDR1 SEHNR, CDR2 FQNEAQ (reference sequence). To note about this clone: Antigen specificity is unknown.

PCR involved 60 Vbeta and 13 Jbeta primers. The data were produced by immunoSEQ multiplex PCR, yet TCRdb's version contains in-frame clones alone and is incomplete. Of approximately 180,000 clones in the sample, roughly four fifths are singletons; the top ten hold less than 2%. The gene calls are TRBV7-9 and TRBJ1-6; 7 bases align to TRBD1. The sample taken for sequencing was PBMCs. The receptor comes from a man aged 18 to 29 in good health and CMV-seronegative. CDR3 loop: CASSLPGQRNSPLHF. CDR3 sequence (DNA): TGTGCCAGCAGCTTACCGGGACAGAGAAATTCACCCCTCCACTTT.